What follows are 12 T cell receptor delta chains derived from one specimen sequenced in a study of gamma-delta chains in newborns, infants, children. TCRdb re-analyzed the reads via CATT. The profile shows about 8,000 delta-chain clones, about 1.6% of them singletons. Sample: blood. These receptors all stem from a child who was a newborn, infant or young child, either healthy, febrile or measles-vaccinated (not recorded which).

To note about this clone: The mismatch at residue 16 between this DNA's translation and the TCRdb protein of a much larger clone likely reflects a read error; the protein shown is translated from the DNA. This rearrangement joins TRDV2 to TRDJ3; TRDD3 is a possible D gene (6 bases). The CDR3 covers 18 residues. Germline V lookup: CDR1 GEAIGNYY, CDR2 EKD. CDR3 nucleotide sequence: TGTGCCTGTGACCTTAGGGGATTTAGTCCCTGGGACACCCGACAGATATTTTTC. Translated, it gives CACDLRGFSPWDTRQIFF.

This clone has a handful of counts. TCRdb attributes to this sequence the protein of a much larger clone, which differs from the DNA translation at residue 3; a read error is likely, and the protein displayed is translated from the DNA. The rearrangement uses TRDV2 and TRDJ1; 8 bases map to TRDD3. This CDR3 contains 18 residues. From germline, CDR1 is GEAIGNYY and CDR2 EKD. This chain's CDR3 is CARDTLSAGGPYTDKLIF. The CDR3 nucleotides read TGTGCCCGTGACACCCTCTCGGCTGGGGGACCTTACACCGATAAACTCATCTTT.

This clone came up a few times. TCRdb lists the protein of a much larger clone for this DNA, which differs at residue 7, so this is likely a read error; the protein given here is translated from the DNA itself. The chain employs TRDV1 and TRDJ1, with 7 positions matching TRDD3. The J segment lost 7 bases and the V segment lost 9 bases, leaving 17 bases of the junction unmatched. The germline CDR1 and CDR2 sequences are TSWWSYY and QGS. This CDR3 is 15 amino acids long. CDR3 bases: TGTGCTCTGAGCCTTCAAGGAAACTGGGGCCGTAAACTCATCTTT. Translation: CALSLQGNWGRKLIF.

Remarks on this clone: A read error likely explains why the TCRdb protein, taken from a much larger clone, differs from this DNA's translation at residue 9; the protein shown is translated from the DNA. The chain combines TRDV1 with TRDJ1; D gene ambiguous. From germline, CDR1 is TSWWSYY and CDR2 QGS. V was clipped by 0 bases and J by 2 bases, with 10 bases between them. The CDR3 is 15 residues long. CDR3: CALGELFDQTDKLIF. The DNA of the CDR3 is TGTGCTCTTGGGGAACTATTCGACCAAACCGATAAACTCATCTTT.

This clone was detected a few times. A much larger clonotype is one base distant, so this may be a read error. This chain links TRDV1 with TRDJ1; perhaps TRDD2 as D (6 bases). This CDR3 is built from 24 residues. V gave up 0 bases and J gave up 0 bases, with 35 bases separating them. Looked up from germline, CDR1 is TSWWSYY and CDR2 is QGS. The CDR3 region has the DNA TGTGCTCTTGGGGAACTAGTCGGCAAGGTCCTACAGCCTCTGGGCTTTATGTACACCGATAAACTCATCTTT. Its translation is CALGELVGKVLQPLGFMYTDKLIF.

A note on this clone: Being one base from a much bigger clone, this may be a read error. DNA of the CDR3: TGTGCTCTTGGGGAACCCCCGGTGGTCGGCCGATTTCCGTACCGGGGGATACTTGGCACCGATAAACTCATCTTT. Translated: CALGEPPVVGRFPYRGILGTDKLIF. This chain links TRDV1 with TRDJ1, with 9 bases identical to TRDD3. The CDR3 length is 25 residues. Trimming removed 1 base from V and 1 base from J; junction bases left unmatched: 31. Germline values: CDR1 TSWWSYY, CDR2 QGS.

This clone was counted between two and nine times. A much larger clone differs from this one at a single base, so this may be a read error. Other DNA sequences in the sample encode the same CDR3. This rearrangement joins TRDV1 to TRDJ1; D may be TRDD2 (5 bases). CDR3 size: 15 residues. The germline V gene has CDR1 TSWWSYY and CDR2 QGS. The CDR3 nucleotides read TGTGCTCTTGGGGGCCGTTTCCTGCGCACCGATAAACTTATCTTT. Translated, it gives CALGGRFLRTDKLIF.

This clone occurred a few times. TCRdb and the translated DNA give different amino acids at residue 14; the protein presented here is the one translated from the DNA. The rearrangement links TRAV29/DV5 to TRDJ1, with D possibly matching TRDD3 (5 bases). Germline V gene lookup returns CDR1 NSMFDY and CDR2 ISSIKDK. The CDR3 is 19 residues long. Deletions cut 0 bases from V and 3 bases from J, with 27 bases between. CDR3 coding DNA: TGTGCAGCAAGCGCGAATCCCATTCTACGGCTGGGCTACGCCGATAAACTCATCTTT. Amino acids: CAASANPILRLGYADKLIF.

This clone was found a few times. The rearrangement links TRDV1 to TRDJ3; D call uncertain. V lost 2 bases, J lost 0 bases, and 23 bases lay in between. Germline CDR1 and CDR2: TSWWSYY and QGS. The CDR3 length is 22 residues. CDR3 sequence: CALGEVVSRGGFSSWDTRQMFF. CDR3 DNA sequence: TGTGCTCTTGGGGAAGTGGTAAGTCGAGGAGGGTTCAGCTCCTGGGACACCCGACAGATGTTTTTC.

As concerns this clone: A read error is the likely source, as a far larger clone sits one nucleotide away. CDR3 in DNA: TGTGCCTGTGACGCGCTGGGGGATACGCTTACTGTGAAAAGCCCCTGGGACACCCGACAGATGTTTTTC. This codes for CACDALGDTLTVKSPWDTRQMFF. The chain links TRDV2 to TRDJ3; 12 nucleotides align to TRDD3. The CDR3 is 23 residues long. Trimming at V came to 3 bases and at J to 2 bases, leaving 19 bases not matched to a gene. Per germline, CDR1 GEAIGNYY and CDR2 EKD.

This clone was seen a few times. TCRdb's listed protein matches a much larger clone and diverges from this DNA's translation at residue 3, likely through a read error; the protein shown comes from the DNA. This chain connects TRDV1 to TRDJ1; 8 bases fit TRDD3. The CDR3 loop spans 19 amino acids. Germline V gene lookup returns CDR1 TSWWSYY and CDR2 QGS. This chain's CDR3 is CAIGELSGLLGVNTDKLIF. The CDR3 DNA sequence: TGTGCTATTGGGGAACTTTCAGGTCTACTGGGGGTGAACACCGATAAACTCATCTTT.

To note about this clone: The translated DNA and TCRdb's protein are not identical at residue 8; the protein here was translated from the DNA. This chain joins TRDV1 and TRDJ1; perhaps TRDD3 as D (6 bases). The V gene lost 2 bases and the J gene lost 0 bases, with 19 bases spanning the gap. This CDR3 spans 18 amino acids. Germline loops: CDR1 TSWWSYY, CDR2 QGS. The CDR3 region has the DNA TGTGCTCTTGGGGAAGGGCGGGAATGGGGGTCGTACACCGATAAACTCATCTTT. Its protein product is CALGEGREWGSYTDKLIF.